This T cell receptor (beta chain) was documented in a study of radiotherapy plus CTLA-4 blockade in lung cancer. Study outcomes and limitations: Interferon-beta and early blood T cell clone dynamics reportedly predicted response best.

Receiving focal radiation plus CTLA-4 blockade with ipilimumab were patients who had chemo-refractory metastatic non-small-cell lung cancer. As concerns this clone: Its target is unknown.

Sequencing used immunoSEQ multiplex PCR; TCRdb keeps in-frame clones, though not all of them. The table includes approximately 82,000 clones, approximately 80% detected once. The CDR3 sequence is 13 residues long. The V gene's germline CDR1 is SEHNR and CDR2 FQNEAQ (reference sequence). Trimming took off 3 bases at V and 3 bases at J, with 8 bases between the two ends. The material was peripheral blood, obtained from a patient treated with radiotherapy plus ipilimumab. The rearrangement joins TRBV7-9 to TRBJ1-1; the D is unclear. The source of this sequence is a human donor with non-small cell lung cancer that progressed on radiotherapy plus ipilimumab. This CDR3 reads CASSFGSYTEAFF. DNA of the CDR3: TGTGCCAGCAGCTTCGGTTCCTACACTGAAGCTTTCTTT.